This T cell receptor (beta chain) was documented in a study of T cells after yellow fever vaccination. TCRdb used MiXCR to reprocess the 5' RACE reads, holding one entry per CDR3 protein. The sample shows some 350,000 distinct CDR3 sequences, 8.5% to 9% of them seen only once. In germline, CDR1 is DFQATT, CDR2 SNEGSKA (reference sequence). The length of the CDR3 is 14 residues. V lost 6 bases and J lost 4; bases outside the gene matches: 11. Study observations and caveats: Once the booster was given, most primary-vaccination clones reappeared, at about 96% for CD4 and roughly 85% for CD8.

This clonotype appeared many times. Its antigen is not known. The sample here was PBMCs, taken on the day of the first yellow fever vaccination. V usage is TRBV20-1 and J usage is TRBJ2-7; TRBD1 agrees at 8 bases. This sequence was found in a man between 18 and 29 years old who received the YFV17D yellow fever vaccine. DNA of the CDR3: TGCAGTGCAAAAGGACAGGGATCCCCTTACGAGCAGTACGTC. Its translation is CSAKGQGSPYEQYV.